The subject of this entry is one TCR beta chain. V gave up 1 base and J gave up 5 bases, with 11 bases separating them. Per germline, CDR1 GTSNPN and CDR2 SVGIG (reference sequence). This CDR3 has 13 residues. These data originate in a study of molecular identifiers for immune sequencing clone quantification. TCR libraries were built in bulk with a published protocol and specific TCR primers. MiXCR, applied by TCRdb to the PCR reads, yields one record per CDR3 protein. Among under 350,000 distinct CDR3 sequences, roughly a quarter were seen once, and the ten largest hold around 0.74%. The V gene is TRBV30, the J gene TRBJ1-2; D call uncertain. This sequence originates from a human donor in good health. Some libraries in this study had Jurkat cell RNA spiked in. Sequenced input: naive CD8+ T cells from blood, with Jurkat cell RNA spiked in. Subset: FACS-sorted CD8+CD4-CCR7+CD45RA+ naive T cells. The CDR3 loop is CAWSAGQAYGYTF. CDR3 bases: TGTGCCTGGAGTGCTGGTCAGGCGTATGGCTACACCTTC.